This is a list of T cell receptor beta chains from one sample in a study of blood T cell repertoires in COVID-19. The table came from immunoSEQ multiplex PCR; TCRdb's copy has only in-frame clones and leaves some out. In the table there are about 200,000 clones, about 86% of which are singletons. The sample taken for sequencing was peripheral blood. The receptors originated from a woman aged 45-65 years with COVID-19, enrolled during active disease. CDR3s include the opening cysteine and the closing phenylalanine or tryptophan. A D gene is named only where the DNA matches it firmly. Not every row has a clone size; where given, it reads once, few, many or a size class.

J | V | D | size | DNA | CDR3
TRBJ2-1 | TRBV5-6 | - | once | TGTGCCAGCAGCCGGGGCGGGCGCGGGGTGTATGAGCAGTTCTTC | CASSRGGRGVYEQFF
TRBJ2-3 | TRBV6-6 | TRBD1 | - | TGTGCCATTGGGACAGGGGTAGCAGATACGCAGTATTTT | CAIGTGVADTQYF
TRBJ1-2 | TRBV18 | TRBD1 | - | TGTGCCAGCTCACCCGGGACAGATTATGGCTACACCTTC | CASSPGTDYGYTF
TRBJ2-7 | TRBV7-6 | - | once | TGTGCCAGCAGCTTAGGAGGTGGAGGGAGAATCTACGAGCAGTACTTC | CASSLGGGGRIYEQYF
TRBJ1-2 | TRBV4-3 | - | - | TGCGCCAGCAGCCTAGAGGGTGGGCTCAACTATGGCTACACCTTC | CASSLEGGLNYGYTF
TRBJ2-1 | TRBV5-1 | TRBD1 | - | TGCGCCAGCAGCTTGGCCGGGACAGGGGCTATCAATGAGCAGTTCTTC | CASSLAGTGAINEQFF
TRBJ1-6 | TRBV30 | - | - | TGTGCCTGGAGTGTACAGGATAATTCACCCCTCCACTTT | CAWSVQDNSPLHF
TRBJ1-2 | TRBV5-1 | - | - | TGCGCCAGCAGCTTAGGACAGACTCAGAACTATGGCTACACCTTC | CASSLGQTQNYGYTF
TRBJ2-5 | TRBV30 | - | - | TGTGCCTGGAGTGCCAAAGACCTTCCAGGGTTTTTAGGAGAGACCCAGTACTTC | CAWSAKDLPGFLGETQYF
TRBJ2-1 | TRBV6-1 | TRBD1 | few | TGTGCCAGCAGTGAAACCGGGACAGGTCCCCCCCCTTCTTCGAATGAGCAGTTCTTC | CASSETGTGPPPSSNEQFF
TRBJ1-1 | TRBV2 | - | - | TGTGCCAGCCAAGTCAGCACTGAAGCTTTCTTT | CASQVSTEAFF
TRBJ2-4 | TRBV21-1 | - | once | TGTGCCAGCAGCAACCCGACAGGGGCCAAAAACATTCAGTACTTC | CASSNPTGAKNIQYF
TRBJ2-7 | TRBV11-3 | - | - | TGTGCCAGCAGCTTCCGGACAGCCTACGAGCAGTACTTC | CASSFRTAYEQYF
TRBJ2-3 | TRBV4-1 | - | - | TGCGCCAGCAGGGACTTTTCTTTTACAGATACGCAGTATTTT | CASRDFSFTDTQYF
TRBJ1-4 | TRBV27 | - | - | TGTGCCAGCAGTTTAGGGCAGAAATCAACTAATGAAAAACTGTTTTTT | CASSLGQKSTNEKLFF
TRBJ1-2 | TRBV6-5 | - | - | TGTGCCAGCCTTCTTTATGGCTACACCTTC | CASLLYGYTF
TRBJ2-2 | TRBV10-3 | TRBD2 | - | TGTGCCATCTGCCCTAGCGGGGGGCACACCGGGGAGCTGTTTTTT | CAICPSGGHTGELFF
TRBJ2-7 | TRBV4-2 | TRBD1 | - | TGTGCCAGCAGCCAGACAGGGGACGCTCACCCACCCTACGAGCAGTACTTC | CASSQTGDAHPPYEQYF
TRBJ1-6 | TRBV5-5 | TRBD1 | once | TGTGCCAGCAGCTTTAACCGGGGTAGGGGACAGGGGAATCCGCCCCTCCACTTT | CASSFNRGRGQGNPPLHF
TRBJ1-3 | TRBV5-1 | TRBD1 | - | TGCGCCAGCAGCTCCAGTTACAGGGGCAACACCATATATTTT | CASSSSYRGNTIYF